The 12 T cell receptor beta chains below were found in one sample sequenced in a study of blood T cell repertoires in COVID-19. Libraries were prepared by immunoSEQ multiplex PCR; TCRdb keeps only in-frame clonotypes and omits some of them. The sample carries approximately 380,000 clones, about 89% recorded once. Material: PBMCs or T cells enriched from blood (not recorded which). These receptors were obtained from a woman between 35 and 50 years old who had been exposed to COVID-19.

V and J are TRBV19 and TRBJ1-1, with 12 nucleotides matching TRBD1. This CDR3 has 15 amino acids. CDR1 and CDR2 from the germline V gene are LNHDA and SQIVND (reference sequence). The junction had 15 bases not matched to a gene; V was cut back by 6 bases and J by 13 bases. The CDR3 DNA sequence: TGTGCCAGTAGGCCAGGGGGGACAGGGGGCGTTTCGGGTTTCTTT. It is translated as CASRPGGTGGVSGFF.

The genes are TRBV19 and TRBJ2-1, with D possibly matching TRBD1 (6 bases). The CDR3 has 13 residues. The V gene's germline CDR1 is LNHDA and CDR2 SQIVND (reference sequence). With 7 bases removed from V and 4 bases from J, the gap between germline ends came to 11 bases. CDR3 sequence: CASTRGRYNEQFF. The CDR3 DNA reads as TGTGCCAGTACCAGGGGCAGGTACAATGAGCAGTTCTTC. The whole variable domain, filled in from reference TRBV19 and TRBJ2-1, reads DGGITQSPKYLFRKEGQNVTLSCEQNLNHDAMYWYRQDPGQGLRLIYYSQIVNDFQKGDIAEGYSVSREKKESFPLTVTSAQKNPTAFYLCASTRGRYNEQFFGPGTRLTVL.

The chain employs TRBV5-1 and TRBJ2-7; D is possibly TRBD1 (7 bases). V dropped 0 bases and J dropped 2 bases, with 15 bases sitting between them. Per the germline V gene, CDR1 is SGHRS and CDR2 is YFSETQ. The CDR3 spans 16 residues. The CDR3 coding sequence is TGCGCCAGCAGCTTGGGGAGGGGGCTCCAACCCTACGAGCAGTACTTC. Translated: CASSLGRGLQPYEQYF.

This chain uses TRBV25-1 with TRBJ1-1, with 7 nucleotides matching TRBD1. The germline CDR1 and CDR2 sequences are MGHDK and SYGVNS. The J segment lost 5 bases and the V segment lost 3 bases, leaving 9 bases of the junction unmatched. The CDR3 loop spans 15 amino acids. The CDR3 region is CASSDTGVKGTEAFF. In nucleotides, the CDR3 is TGTGCCAGCAGTGATACAGGGGTAAAGGGGACTGAAGCTTTCTTT.

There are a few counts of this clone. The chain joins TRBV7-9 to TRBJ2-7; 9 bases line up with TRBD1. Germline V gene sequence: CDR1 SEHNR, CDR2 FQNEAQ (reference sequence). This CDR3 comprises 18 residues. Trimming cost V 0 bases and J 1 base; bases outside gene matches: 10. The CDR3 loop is CASSLAMKMGTGSYEQYF. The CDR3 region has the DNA TGTGCCAGCAGCTTAGCGATGAAAATGGGGACAGGGTCCTACGAGCAGTACTTC.

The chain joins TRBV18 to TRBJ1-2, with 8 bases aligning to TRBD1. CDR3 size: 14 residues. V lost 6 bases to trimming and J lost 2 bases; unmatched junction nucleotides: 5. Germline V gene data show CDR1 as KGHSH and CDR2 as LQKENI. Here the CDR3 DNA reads TGTGCCAGCTCCACCGGGACAGGCAACTATGGCTACACCTTC. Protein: CASSTGTGNYGYTF.

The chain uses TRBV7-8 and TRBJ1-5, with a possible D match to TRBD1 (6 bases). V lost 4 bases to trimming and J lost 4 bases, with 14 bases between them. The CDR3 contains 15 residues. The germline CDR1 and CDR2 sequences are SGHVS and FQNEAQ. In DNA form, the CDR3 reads TGTGCCAGCAGCTCCAGCGACAGGTTTAATCAGCCCCAGCATTTT. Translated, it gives CASSSSDRFNQPQHF.

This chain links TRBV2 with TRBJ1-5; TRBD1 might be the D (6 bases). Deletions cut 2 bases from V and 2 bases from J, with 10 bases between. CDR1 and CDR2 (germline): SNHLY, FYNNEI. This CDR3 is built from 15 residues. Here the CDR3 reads CASSERAGGNQPQHF. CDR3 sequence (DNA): TGTGCCAGCAGTGAAAGGGCAGGGGGCAATCAGCCCCAGCATTTT. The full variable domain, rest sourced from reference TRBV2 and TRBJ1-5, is EPEVTQTPSHQVTQMGQEVILRCVPISNHLYFYWYRQILGQKVEFLVSFYNNEISEKSEIFDDQFSVERPDGSNFTLKIRSTKLEDSAMYFCASSERAGGNQPQHFGDGTRLSIL.

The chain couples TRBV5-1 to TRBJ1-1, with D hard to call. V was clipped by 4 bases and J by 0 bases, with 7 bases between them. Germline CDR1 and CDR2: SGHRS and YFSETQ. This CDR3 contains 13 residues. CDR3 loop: CASSPVVNTEAFF. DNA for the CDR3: TGCGCCAGCAGCCCCGTCGTGAACACTGAAGCTTTCTTT.

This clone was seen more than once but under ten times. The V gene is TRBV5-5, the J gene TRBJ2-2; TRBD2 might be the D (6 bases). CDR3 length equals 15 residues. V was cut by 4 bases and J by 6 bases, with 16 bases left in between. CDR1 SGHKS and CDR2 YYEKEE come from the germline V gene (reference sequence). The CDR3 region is CASSGGTGRSGELFF. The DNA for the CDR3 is TGTGCCAGCAGCGGGGGGACCGGGCGATCCGGGGAGCTGTTTTTT.

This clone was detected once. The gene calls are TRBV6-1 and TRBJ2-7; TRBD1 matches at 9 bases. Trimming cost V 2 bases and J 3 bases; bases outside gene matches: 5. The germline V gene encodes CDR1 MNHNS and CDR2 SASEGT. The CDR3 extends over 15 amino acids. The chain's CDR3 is CASSEPRDRDYEQYF. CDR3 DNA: TGTGCCAGCAGTGAACCACGGGACAGGGACTACGAGCAGTACTTC.

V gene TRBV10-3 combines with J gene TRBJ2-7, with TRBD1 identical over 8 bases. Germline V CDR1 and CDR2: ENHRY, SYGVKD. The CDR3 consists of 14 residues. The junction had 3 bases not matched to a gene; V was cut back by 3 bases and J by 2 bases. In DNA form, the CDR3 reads TGTGCCATCAGTGAATGGGACAGGACCTACGAGCAGTACTTC. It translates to CAISEWDRTYEQYF.